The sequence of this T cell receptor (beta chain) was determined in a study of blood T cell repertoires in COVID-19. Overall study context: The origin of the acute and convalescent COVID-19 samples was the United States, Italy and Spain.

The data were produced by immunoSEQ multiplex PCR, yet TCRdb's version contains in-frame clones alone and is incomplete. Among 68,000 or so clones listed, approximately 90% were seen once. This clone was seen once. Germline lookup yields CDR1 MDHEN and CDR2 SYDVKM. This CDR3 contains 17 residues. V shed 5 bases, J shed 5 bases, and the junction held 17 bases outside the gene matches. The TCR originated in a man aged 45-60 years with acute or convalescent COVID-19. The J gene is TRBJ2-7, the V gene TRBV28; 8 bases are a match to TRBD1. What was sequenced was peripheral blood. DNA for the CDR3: TGTGCCAGCAGTACGGACAGGGCCACTAGCTTATTTCACGAGCAGTACTTC. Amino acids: CASSTDRATSLFHEQYF.